A selection of T cell receptor beta chains follows, all from one sample in a study of T cell changes during pregnancy in multiple sclerosis. Assay used: immunoSEQ multiplex PCR; TCRdb lists only in-frame clones, some missing. The sample gives 58,000 or so clones, around nine tenths of which show up once; under 2% is in the top ten. The specimen was peripheral blood, collected after pregnancy. The source is a female donor with multiple sclerosis, enrolled in a pregnancy study. Each CDR3 is given with its conserved first and last residue. The order of the fields is J gene, D gene, clone size, V gene, CDR3 length, CDR3 protein, CDR3 DNA. D genes are given only for firm matches. Clone size is shown for a subset of rows, as once, few, many or a class of expanded clone.

J: TRBJ2-5
D: .
size: .
V: TRBV6-6
length: 12
CDR3: CASSYLGEAQYF
DNA: TGTGCCAGCAGTTACTTAGGGGAGGCCCAGTACTTC

J: TRBJ2-1
D: TRBD2
size: once
V: TRBV9
length: 18
CDR3: CASSVAPIGGGNYNEQFF
DNA: TGTGCCAGCAGCGTAGCCCCCATCGGCGGGGGGAATTACAATGAGCAGTTCTTC

J: TRBJ2-2
D: TRBD1
size: .
V: TRBV19
length: 15
CDR3: CASSIWDSYTGELFF
DNA: TGTGCCAGTAGTATTTGGGACAGCTACACCGGGGAGCTGTTTTTT

J: TRBJ2-6
D: TRBD1
size: .
V: TRBV6-6
length: 16
CDR3: CASSGDSWSGANVLTF
DNA: TGTGCCAGCAGTGGGGACAGTTGGTCTGGGGCCAACGTCCTGACTTTC

J: TRBJ2-2
D: .
size: .
V: TRBV5-1
length: 16
CDR3: CASSRMAGRGAGELFF
DNA: TGCGCCAGCAGCCGGATGGCAGGGCGAGGTGCCGGGGAGCTGTTTTTT

J: TRBJ1-1
D: .
size: .
V: TRBV19
length: 14
CDR3: CASSIVSGRSEAFF
DNA: TGTGCCAGTAGTATAGTTTCAGGGCGTAGTGAAGCTTTCTTT

J: TRBJ1-2
D: .
size: .
V: TRBV4-1
length: 19
CDR3: CASSQAATLLLATNYGYTF
DNA: TGCGCCAGTTCACAAGCAGCCACCTTACTATTGGCTACAAACTATGGCTACACCTTC

J: TRBJ2-7
D: TRBD1
size: .
V: TRBV2
length: 15
CDR3: CASSLDGQVPYEQYF
DNA: TGTGCCAGCAGCCTGGATGGACAGGTGCCCTACGAGCAGTACTTC

J: TRBJ2-7
D: .
size: .
V: TRBV11-2
length: 14
CDR3: CASSPGEWGYEQYF
DNA: TGTGCCAGCAGCCCGGGGGAGTGGGGCTACGAGCAGTACTTC

J: TRBJ2-7
D: TRBD2
size: .
V: TRBV5-1
length: 14
CDR3: CASSLGAGGGEQYF
DNA: TGCGCCAGCAGCTTGGGGGCGGGGGGAGGCGAGCAGTACTTC

J: TRBJ1-1
D: TRBD1
size: .
V: TRBV30
length: 12
CDR3: CAYWTGGTEAFF
DNA: TGTGCCTACTGGACAGGAGGGACTGAAGCTTTCTTT

J: TRBJ2-7
D: .
size: .
V: TRBV7-9
length: 16
CDR3: CASSLEAGYSSYEQYF
DNA: TGTGCCAGCAGCTTGGAGGCGGGATATAGCTCCTACGAGCAGTACTTC

J: TRBJ2-7
D: .
size: .
V: TRBV28
length: 17
CDR3: CASTPWGRTGSSYEQYF
DNA: TGTGCCAGCACCCCCTGGGGGCGGACGGGTAGCTCCTACGAGCAGTACTTC

J: TRBJ2-3
D: TRBD1
size: .
V: TRBV19
length: 13
CDR3: CASNRDSEDTQYF
DNA: TGTGCCAGTAACCGGGACAGCGAAGATACGCAGTATTTT

J: TRBJ1-2
D: .
size: .
V: TRBV5-4
length: 14
CDR3: CASRKTGEGYGYTF
DNA: TGTGCCAGCAGAAAAACAGGTGAAGGCTATGGCTACACCTTC

J: TRBJ2-1
D: .
size: .
V: TRBV5-1
length: 18
CDR3: CASSLADLGGWSYNEQFF
DNA: TGCGCCAGCAGCTTGGCCGATCTGGGGGGATGGTCCTACAATGAGCAGTTCTTC

J: TRBJ1-2
D: TRBD1
size: .
V: TRBV11-2
length: 13
CDR3: CASSWDRGLGYTF
DNA: TGTGCCAGCAGTTGGGACAGGGGGCTTGGCTACACCTTC

J: TRBJ1-2
D: .
size: .
V: TRBV4-3
length: 14
CDR3: CASSQDWGVYGYTF
DNA: TGCGCCAGCAGCCAAGATTGGGGGGTCTATGGCTACACCTTC

J: TRBJ1-2
D: .
size: .
V: TRBV5-5
length: 13
CDR3: CASSLEGNYGYTF
DNA: TGTGCCAGCAGCTTGGAGGGGAACTATGGCTACACCTTC

J: TRBJ2-3
D: TRBD2
size: .
V: TRBV7-2
length: 16
CDR3: CASSLSPSGGTDTQYF
DNA: TGTGCCAGCAGCTTATCGCCTAGCGGGGGGACAGATACGCAGTATTTT

J: TRBJ1-1
D: TRBD1
size: .
V: TRBV7-2
length: 15
CDR3: CASSLDGTGSTEAFF
DNA: TGTGCCAGCAGCTTAGATGGGACAGGTTCAACTGAAGCTTTCTTT

J: TRBJ2-7
D: .
size: .
V: TRBV28
length: 15
CDR3: CASSISGQWATEQYF
DNA: TGTGCCAGCAGTATCTCGGGACAATGGGCCACCGAGCAGTACTTC

J: TRBJ1-4
D: .
size: .
V: TRBV19
length: 12
CDR3: CASRTHREKLFF
DNA: TGTGCCAGTCGGACTCATCGGGAAAAACTGTTTTTT

J: TRBJ2-1
D: .
size: .
V: TRBV7-8
length: 17
CDR3: CASSLSPGRGPDNEQFF
DNA: TGTGCCAGCAGCCTTAGCCCTGGGCGGGGGCCAGACAATGAGCAGTTCTTC

J: TRBJ2-3
D: .
size: .
V: TRBV6-1
length: 14
CDR3: CASSEARVTDTQYF
DNA: TGTGCCAGCAGTGAAGCCAGGGTTACGGATACGCAGTATTTT

J: TRBJ1-2
D: .
size: .
V: TRBV20-1
length: 11
CDR3: CSATDNYGYTF
DNA: TGCAGTGCCACAGATAACTATGGCTACACCTTC

J: TRBJ2-2
D: TRBD2
size: .
V: TRBV5-1
length: 18
CDR3: CASSLVGTSGEYTGELFF
DNA: TGCGCCAGCAGTTTGGTTGGGACTAGCGGGGAGTACACCGGGGAGCTGTTTTTT

J: TRBJ2-7
D: TRBD2
size: .
V: TRBV18
length: 17
CDR3: CASSPPASGGRSYEQYF
DNA: TGTGCCAGCTCACCACCGGCTAGCGGGGGGCGCTCCTACGAGCAGTACTTC

J: TRBJ2-1
D: TRBD2
size: .
V: TRBV4-2
length: 17
CDR3: CASSQDGPAGGRGEQFF
DNA: TGTGCCAGCAGCCAAGATGGTCCTGCGGGGGGGCGGGGTGAGCAGTTCTTC

J: TRBJ1-2
D: .
size: .
V: TRBV6-6
length: 16
CDR3: CASSTPGRDGVYGYTF
DNA: TGTGCCAGCAGTACCCCCGGGCGGGACGGAGTATATGGCTACACCTTC

J: TRBJ1-2
D: .
size: few
V: TRBV5-6
length: 17
CDR3: CASSSPRTARMGYGYTF
DNA: TGTGCCAGCAGCTCCCCCCGGACAGCGAGGATGGGGTATGGCTACACCTTC

J: TRBJ1-4
D: TRBD1
size: .
V: TRBV15
length: 18
CDR3: CATSKPGQGAFANEKLFF
DNA: TGTGCCACCAGCAAACCGGGACAGGGGGCTTTCGCTAATGAAAAACTGTTTTTT

J: TRBJ1-5
D: TRBD1
size: .
V: TRBV28
length: 20
CDR3: CASSLRGPRQGFYSNQPQHF
DNA: TGTGCCAGCAGTTTACGCGGCCCGAGACAGGGATTTTATAGCAATCAGCCCCAGCATTTT

J: TRBJ2-1
D: TRBD1
size: once
V: TRBV6-5
length: 15
CDR3: CASSQPGQGIHEQFF
DNA: TGTGCCAGCAGTCAACCGGGACAGGGTATCCATGAGCAGTTCTTC

J: TRBJ1-2
D: .
size: .
V: TRBV12-2
length: 16
CDR3: CASRPRQGAPYYGYTF
DNA: TGTGCAAGTCGCCCACGTCAGGGGGCCCCCTACTATGGCTACACCTTC

J: TRBJ2-1
D: .
size: .
V: TRBV5-1
length: 14
CDR3: CASSSTRGPDEQFF
DNA: TGCGCCAGCAGCTCCACCCGCGGGCCGGATGAGCAGTTCTTC

J: TRBJ1-1
D: .
size: .
V: TRBV11-2
length: 15
CDR3: CASSLEGRGGTEAFF
DNA: TGTGCCAGCAGCTTAGAGGGCCGGGGGGGCACTGAAGCTTTCTTT

J: TRBJ1-2
D: .
size: .
V: TRBV28
length: 12
CDR3: CASSFVRYGYTF
DNA: TGTGCCAGCAGTTTTGTTCGGTATGGCTACACCTTC

J: TRBJ1-6
D: TRBD1
size: few
V: TRBV28
length: 13
CDR3: CATSRDSNSPLHF
DNA: TGTGCCACCTCCCGGGACAGTAATTCACCCCTCCACTTT

J: TRBJ1-2
D: .
size: .
V: TRBV4-2
length: 14
CDR3: CASSQEGIWFGYTF
DNA: TGTGCCAGCAGCCAAGAGGGCATTTGGTTTGGCTACACCTTC

J: TRBJ2-2
D: TRBD1
size: once
V: TRBV15
length: 17
CDR3: CATSRDWTGRDTGELFF
DNA: TGTGCCACCAGCAGAGATTGGACAGGTCGGGACACCGGGGAGCTGTTTTTT

J: TRBJ2-7
D: .
size: .
V: TRBV6-5
length: 14
CDR3: CASSYFGKSYEQYF
DNA: TGTGCCAGCAGTTACTTCGGTAAATCCTACGAGCAGTACTTC

J: TRBJ2-3
D: .
size: .
V: TRBV19
length: 13
CDR3: CASSHIASDTQYF
DNA: TGTGCCAGTAGTCATATAGCGTCAGATACGCAGTATTTT

J: TRBJ2-5
D: TRBD1
size: .
V: TRBV11-2
length: 15
CDR3: CASSPWPGQQETQYF
DNA: TGTGCCAGCAGCCCCTGGCCGGGACAGCAAGAGACCCAGTACTTC

J: TRBJ2-1
D: TRBD2
size: .
V: TRBV9
length: 16
CDR3: CASSPGGGTAYNEQFF
DNA: TGTGCCAGCAGCCCTGGCGGGGGGACCGCCTACAATGAGCAGTTCTTC

J: TRBJ1-1
D: TRBD1
size: .
V: TRBV4-1
length: 17
CDR3: CASSQDPRTGLLTEAFF
DNA: TGCGCCAGCAGCCAAGACCCTAGGACAGGTCTATTGACTGAAGCTTTCTTT

J: TRBJ2-5
D: .
size: .
V: TRBV25-1
length: 16
CDR3: CASQRRWEGGKETQYF
DNA: TGTGCCAGCCAACGCCGATGGGAGGGGGGAAAGGAGACCCAGTACTTC

J: TRBJ2-2
D: .
size: once
V: TRBV25-1
length: 14
CDR3: CASSGGVDTGELFF
DNA: TGTGCCAGCAGTGGGGGCGTGGACACCGGGGAGCTGTTTTTT

J: TRBJ1-4
D: .
size: .
V: TRBV9
length: 15
CDR3: CASSEGGAFNEKLFF
DNA: TGTGCCAGCAGCGAAGGGGGGGCTTTTAATGAAAAACTGTTTTTT

J: TRBJ1-5
D: TRBD1
size: .
V: TRBV6-1
length: 11
CDR3: CASSELGQRHF
DNA: TGTGCCAGCAGTGAATTGGGACAGCGACATTTT

J: TRBJ1-1
D: TRBD1
size: .
V: TRBV11-1
length: 15
CDR3: CASSPRDRRGTEAFF
DNA: TGTGCCAGCAGCCCCCGGGACAGACGAGGGACTGAAGCTTTCTTT

J: TRBJ1-5
D: .
size: .
V: TRBV15
length: 13
CDR3: CATSRDPDQPQHF
DNA: TGTGCCACCAGCAGAGATCCCGATCAGCCCCAGCATTTT

J: TRBJ2-3
D: .
size: .
V: TRBV14
length: 13
CDR3: CASSLGTLNPQYF
DNA: TGTGCCAGCAGCCTGGGGACTCTTAACCCGCAGTATTTT